The 18 T cell receptor beta chains presented below share a single source sample, sequenced in a study of blood T cell repertoires in COVID-19. Profiled with immunoSEQ multiplex PCR; TCRdb holds only in-frame clones, not every one. The sample includes approximately 72,000 clones, approximately 86% seen only once; the top ten take around 14%. Sequencing input: peripheral blood. These receptors were obtained from a woman aged 55-70 years with acute or convalescent COVID-19.

As to this clone: The same CDR3 is also encoded by other DNA sequences in this sample. The CDR3 DNA reads as TGTGCCAGCAGTGAAACAGGGAACACTGAAGCTTTCTTT. Translation: CASSETGNTEAFF. V usage is TRBV2 and J usage is TRBJ1-1; the D gene is possibly TRBD1 (5 bases). The CDR3 is made up of 13 amino acids. The germline gives CDR1 SNHLY, CDR2 FYNNEI. Trimming shortened V by 2 bases and J by 1 base, and 5 bases separated the two germline ends.

This clone was found once. The rearrangement uses TRBV11-2 and TRBJ2-3; 7 positions match TRBD2. V shed 1 base and J 2 bases; nucleotides not matched to a gene: 3. Germline-derived CDR1 and CDR2 are SGHAT and FQNNGV. There are 15 residues in the CDR3. Here the CDR3 DNA reads TGTGCCAGCAGCTTAGCGGGGGGTTCCACAGATACGCAGTATTTT. It codes for CASSLAGGSTDTQYF.

This chain connects TRBV19 to TRBJ2-1; tentative D call: TRBD2 (7 bases). The germline V and J ends were trimmed by 6 bases and 8 bases, with 20 bases remaining between them. The CDR3 has 15 amino acids. The germline CDR1 and CDR2 sequences are LNHDA and SQIVND (reference sequence). Here the CDR3 reads CASSRKGGAWDEQFF. The CDR3 DNA reads as TGTGCCAGTAGCCGCAAGGGGGGGGCCTGGGATGAGCAGTTCTTC.

The chain recombines TRBV19 with TRBJ2-7; 10 bases are shared with TRBD1. This CDR3 contains 17 residues. V was clipped by 3 bases and J by 6 bases; unmatched bases: 14. Germline CDR1 is LNHDA and CDR2 is SQIVND (reference sequence). The CDR3 reads CASSIQTGTGVFTEQYF. The CDR3 nucleotides are TGTGCCAGTAGTATCCAAACGGGGACAGGGGTCTTCACCGAGCAGTACTTC.

The rearrangement joins TRBV2 to TRBJ2-3, with 9 bases aligning to TRBD2. Germline CDR1 reads SNHLY; CDR2 reads FYNNEI. V trimming: 6 bases; J trimming: 2 bases; junction bases outside the gene matches: 3. CDR3 size: 14 residues. The CDR3 region has the DNA TGTGCCAGCAGCCCGGGACTAGCCACAGATACGCAGTATTTT. Amino acid sequence: CASSPGLATDTQYF.

The CDR3 DNA reads TGTGCCAGCAGTTCACAGGTCCACGAGCAGTACTTC. Translated, it gives CASSSQVHEQYF. The rearrangement joins TRBV6-2 or TRBV6-3 to TRBJ2-7; D possibly corresponds to TRBD1 (5 bases). The CDR3 extends over 12 amino acids. Germline CDR1 reads MNHEY; CDR2 reads SVGEGT. The germline V and J ends were trimmed by 4 bases and 5 bases, with 9 bases remaining between them.

This clone was picked up one time. The chain is built from TRBV5-1 and TRBJ1-1; D uncertain. Germline CDR1 is SGHRS and CDR2 is YFSETQ. The CDR3 consists of 11 residues. The CDR3 is CARTGGTEAFF. CDR3 nucleotide sequence: TGCGCTCGAACGGGAGGCACTGAAGCTTTCTTT.

The rearrangement links TRBV6-5 to TRBJ1-2; the match to TRBD1 covers 7 bases. The CDR3 totals 15 residues. The ends lost 5 bases at V and 3 bases at J; junction bases unmatched: 9. Germline CDR1 MNHEY, CDR2 SVGAGI. CDR3: CASSRDSKTDYGYTF. For the CDR3, the DNA is TGTGCCAGCAGTAGGGACAGCAAGACTGACTATGGCTACACCTTC.

The chain combines TRBV19 with TRBJ2-3, with 10 bases matching TRBD2. J was trimmed by 4 bases and V by 2 bases; bases with no gene match: 6. CDR1 is LNHDA and CDR2 is SQIVND in the germline V gene (reference sequence). The CDR3 runs to 16 residues. CDR3 sequence (DNA): TGTGCCAGTAGTATAATAAGCGGGGGGGCAGCAGATACGCAGTATTTT. Translation gives CASSIISGGAADTQYF.

This rearrangement joins TRBV10-3 to TRBJ1-2; 7 nucleotides align to TRBD1. The CDR3 totals 14 residues. Germline-derived CDR1 and CDR2 are ENHRY and SYGVKD. V was pared by 4 bases and J by 8 bases, with 10 bases of the junction left unmatched. CDR3 sequence reads: CAISGAGTVVGYTF. The DNA for the CDR3 is TGTGCCATCAGTGGCGCCGGGACAGTCGTGGGCTACACCTTC.

This clone was recorded once. This chain's CDR3 is CASSPYPGQGAREQYF. In DNA form, the CDR3 reads TGTGCCAGCAGCCCATACCCGGGACAGGGGGCTCGAGAGCAGTACTTC. The chain employs TRBV5-6 and TRBJ2-7; 12 bases line up with TRBD1. With 4 bases clipped from V and 7 bases from J, the junction kept 12 bases outside the gene matches. This CDR3 spans 16 amino acids. Germline V gene sequence: CDR1 SGHDT, CDR2 YYEEEE.

V gene TRBV6-6 combines with J gene TRBJ2-7; 7 positions match TRBD1. Germline V gene data show CDR1 as MNHNY and CDR2 as SVGAGI (reference sequence). The CDR3 loop spans 13 amino acids. V was pared by 5 bases and J by 4 bases, with 5 bases of the junction left unmatched. CDR3 sequence: CASSPGQRYEQYF. As DNA, the CDR3 is TGTGCCAGCAGTCCGGGACAGAGGTACGAGCAGTACTTC.

This chain links TRBV9 with TRBJ1-2, with D unresolved. V was shortened by 7 bases and J by 13 bases, with 11 bases between the two germline ends. This CDR3 is built from 9 residues. Germline V gene sequence: CDR1 SGDLS, CDR2 YYNGEE. The CDR3 loop is CASGGGPTF. CDR3 nucleotide sequence: TGTGCCAGCGGAGGAGGCCCCACCTTC.

This rearrangement joins TRBV27 to TRBJ2-3, with TRBD1 as a possible D gene (6 bases). Germline assignment: CDR1 MNHEY and CDR2 SMNVEV (reference sequence). V lost 3 bases and J 2 bases, leaving 12 bases between the germline ends. The length of the CDR3 is 15 residues. The CDR3 loop reads CASSLTGPFTDTQYF. The CDR3 DNA is TGTGCCAGCAGTTTGACAGGACCTTTCACAGATACGCAGTATTTT.

The V and J genes are TRBV7-6 and TRBJ1-6; D ambiguous. The CDR3 extends over 15 amino acids. Germline V gene data show CDR1 as SGHVS and CDR2 as FNYEAQ. V lost 1 base, J lost 3 bases, and 7 bases lay in between. The CDR3 loop reads CASSLEGGYNSPLHF. CDR3 nucleotides: TGTGCCAGCAGCTTAGAAGGCGGCTATAATTCACCCCTCCACTTT.

In its sample, this clone was seen a few times. V usage is TRBV6-4 and J usage is TRBJ2-4, with D perhaps matching TRBD1 (6 bases). Germline assignment: CDR1 MRHNA and CDR2 SNTAGT. V lost 0 bases and J 3 bases, leaving 9 bases between the germline ends. This CDR3 has 15 amino acids. The DNA of the CDR3 is TGTGCCAGCAGTGACTCGACAGGCGGCAAAAACATTCAGTACTTC. Translated, it gives CASSDSTGGKNIQYF.

The rearrangement uses TRBV18 and TRBJ1-3; no firm D call. This CDR3 is built from 11 residues. Germline V gives CDR1 KGHSH, CDR2 LQKENI. V was pared by 6 bases and J by 5 bases, with 5 bases between. The CDR3 DNA reads as TGTGCCAGCTCTGAGAGAAACACCATATATTTT. Encoded protein: CASSERNTIYF.

This sequence joins TRBV4-1 and TRBJ1-5; D not certain. Trimming left V 1 base short and J 5 bases short, with 6 bases between. The CDR3 length is 13 residues. The germline V gene has CDR1 MGHRA and CDR2 YSYEKL. CDR3 bases: TGCGCCAGCAGCCAAGGGCCGTATCAGCCCCAGCATTTT. It translates to CASSQGPYQPQHF.